This T cell receptor (beta chain) was identified during a study of blood T cell repertoires in COVID-19. This clone has a single count. Germline CDR1 and CDR2: SGHAT and FQNNGV. Trimming at V came to 5 bases and at J to 2 bases, leaving 7 bases not matched to a gene. The CDR3 sequence is 15 residues long. The protocol was immunoSEQ multiplex PCR, while the TCRdb copy is restricted to in-frame clones and leaves out a portion. The data contain roughly 300,000 clones, around 85% of them singletons. V and J are TRBV11-2 and TRBJ2-7, with 9 bases fitting TRBD2. Sequencing input: PBMCs or T cells enriched from blood (not recorded which). This receptor was identified in a woman in her thirties or forties with acute COVID-19. The CDR3 DNA sequence: TGTGCCAGCAGCGCCCGAGCGGGGGGACCCTACGAGCAGTACTTC. Translated, it gives CASSARAGGPYEQYF.